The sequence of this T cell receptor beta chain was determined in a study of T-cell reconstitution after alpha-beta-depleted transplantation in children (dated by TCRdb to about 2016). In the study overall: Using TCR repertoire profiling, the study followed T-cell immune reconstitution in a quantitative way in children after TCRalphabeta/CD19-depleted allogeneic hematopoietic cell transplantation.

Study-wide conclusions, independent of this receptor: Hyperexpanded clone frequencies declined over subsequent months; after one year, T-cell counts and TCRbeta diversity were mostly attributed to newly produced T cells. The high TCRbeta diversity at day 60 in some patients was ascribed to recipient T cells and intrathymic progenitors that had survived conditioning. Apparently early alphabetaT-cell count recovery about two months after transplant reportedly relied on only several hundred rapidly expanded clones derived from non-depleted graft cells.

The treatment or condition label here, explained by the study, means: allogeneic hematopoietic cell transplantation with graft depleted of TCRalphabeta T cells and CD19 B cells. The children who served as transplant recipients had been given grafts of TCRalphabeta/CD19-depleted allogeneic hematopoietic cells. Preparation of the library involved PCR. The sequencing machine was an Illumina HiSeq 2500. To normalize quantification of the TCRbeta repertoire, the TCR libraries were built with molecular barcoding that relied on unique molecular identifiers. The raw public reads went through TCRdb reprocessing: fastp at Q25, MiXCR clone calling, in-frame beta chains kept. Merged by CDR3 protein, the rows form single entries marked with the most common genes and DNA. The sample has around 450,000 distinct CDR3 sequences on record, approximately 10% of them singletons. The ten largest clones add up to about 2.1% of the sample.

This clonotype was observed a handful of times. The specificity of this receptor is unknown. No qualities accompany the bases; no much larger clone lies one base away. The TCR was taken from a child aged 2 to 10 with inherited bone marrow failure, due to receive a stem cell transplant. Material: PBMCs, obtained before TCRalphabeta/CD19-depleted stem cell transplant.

The base sequence is TGTGCCAGCAGTCCGGGACAGGGTCCGTCAGAGACCCAGTACTTC. Its coded protein is CASSPGQGPSETQYF. The chain employs TRBV2 and TRBJ2-5; 9 central bases correspond to TRBD1. The CDR3 starts with the cysteine, ends with the phenylalanine, and has 15 residues. Only the CDR3 portion is preserved as DNA: 45 bases, with reading frame beginning at the first base. From V the trimming removes 5 bases and from J it removes 4 bases, while the gene matches leave 8 bases of the junction unaccounted for. The germline V gene gives CDR1 as SNHLY and CDR2 as FYNNEI.